This TCR beta chain emerged from a study of long-term antiretroviral therapy in people with HIV. General study findings and limits: Every time point showed a repertoire led by clones expanded before ART.

A minimum of one pre-ART and two post-ART PBMC samples existed for each donor. United States facilities provided treatment to all participants with HIV. Researchers ran immunoSEQ v3.0 at survey level. Sequencing aimed at roughly 35,000-55,000 T-cell genomes per sample. TCRdb's copy holds only in-frame clones and misses some; the assay was immunoSEQ multiplex PCR. The sample yields roughly 28,000 clones, about 94% seen once. Concerning this clone itself: Its antigen is undetermined.

The CDR3 consists of 15 residues. The germline CDR1 and CDR2 sequences are LNHDA and SQIVND (reference sequence). V lost 3 bases, J lost 2 bases, and 14 bases lay in between. The input for sequencing was unsorted PBMCs, taken 6.2 years after starting antiretroviral therapy. The origin of this receptor is a man aged 40-49 years with HIV. The chain has TRBV19 and TRBJ2-7, with D possibly being TRBD1 (5 bases). The CDR3 nucleotides read TGTGCCAGTAGTATTGGACAAGGTGGGGCCTACGAGCAGTACTTC. This sequence encodes CASSIGQGGAYEQYF.